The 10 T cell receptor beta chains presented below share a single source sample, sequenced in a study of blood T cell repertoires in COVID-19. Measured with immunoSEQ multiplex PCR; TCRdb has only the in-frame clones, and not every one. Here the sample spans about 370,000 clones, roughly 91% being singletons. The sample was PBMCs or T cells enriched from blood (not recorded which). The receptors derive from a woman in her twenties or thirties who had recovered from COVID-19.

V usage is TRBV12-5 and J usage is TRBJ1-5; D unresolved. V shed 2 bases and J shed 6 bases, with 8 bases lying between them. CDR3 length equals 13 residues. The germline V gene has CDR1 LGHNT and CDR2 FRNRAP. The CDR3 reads CASGLNAGQPQHF. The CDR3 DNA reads TGTGCTAGTGGTTTGAATGCGGGTCAGCCCCAGCATTTT.

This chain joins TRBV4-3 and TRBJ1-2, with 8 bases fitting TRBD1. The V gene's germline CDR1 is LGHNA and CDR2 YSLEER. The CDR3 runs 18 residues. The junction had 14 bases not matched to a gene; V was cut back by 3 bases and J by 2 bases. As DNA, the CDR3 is TGCGCCAGCAGCCAGCTCCTAGCATCGACAGGGGAGAACTATGGCTACACCTTC. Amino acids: CASSQLLASTGENYGYTF.

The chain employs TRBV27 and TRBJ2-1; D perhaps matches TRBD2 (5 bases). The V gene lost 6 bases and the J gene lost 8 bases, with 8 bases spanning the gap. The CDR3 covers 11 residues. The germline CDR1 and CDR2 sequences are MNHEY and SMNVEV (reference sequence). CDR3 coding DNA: TGTGCCAGCAGCCTTAGCGATGAGCAGTTCTTC. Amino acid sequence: CASSLSDEQFF.

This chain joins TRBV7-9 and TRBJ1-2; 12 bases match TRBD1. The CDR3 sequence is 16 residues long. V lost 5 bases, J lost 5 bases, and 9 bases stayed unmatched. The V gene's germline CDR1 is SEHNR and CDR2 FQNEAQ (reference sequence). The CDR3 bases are TGTGCCAGCAGCATTCGGGACAGGGGGCTGGTATATGGCTACACCTTC. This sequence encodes CASSIRDRGLVYGYTF.

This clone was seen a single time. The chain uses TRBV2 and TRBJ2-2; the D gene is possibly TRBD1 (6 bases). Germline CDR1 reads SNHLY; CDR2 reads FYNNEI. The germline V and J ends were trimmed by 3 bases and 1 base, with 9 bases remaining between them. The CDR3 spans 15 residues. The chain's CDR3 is CASSDQGMNTGELFF. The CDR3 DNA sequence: TGTGCCAGCAGTGATCAGGGGATGAACACCGGGGAGCTGTTTTTT.

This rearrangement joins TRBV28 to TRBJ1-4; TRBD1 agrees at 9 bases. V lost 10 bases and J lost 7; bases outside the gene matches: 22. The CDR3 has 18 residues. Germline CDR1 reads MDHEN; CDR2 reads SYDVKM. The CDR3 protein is CATDDSGTGKYGGEKLFF. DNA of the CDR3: TGTGCCACCGACGATTCTGGGACAGGGAAGTACGGGGGTGAAAAACTGTTTTTT.

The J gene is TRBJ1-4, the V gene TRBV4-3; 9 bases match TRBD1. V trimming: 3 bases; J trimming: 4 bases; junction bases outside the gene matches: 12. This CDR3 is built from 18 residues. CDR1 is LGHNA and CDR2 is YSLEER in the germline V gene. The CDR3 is CASSHVRDRVVVNEKLFF. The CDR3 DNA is TGCGCCAGCAGCCATGTCCGGGACAGGGTGGTGGTTAATGAAAAACTGTTTTTT.

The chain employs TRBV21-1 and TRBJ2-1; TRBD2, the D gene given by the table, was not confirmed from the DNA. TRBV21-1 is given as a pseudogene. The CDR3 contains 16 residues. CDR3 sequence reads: CASSNRGGSIHNEQFF. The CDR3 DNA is TGTGCCAGCAGCAACAGAGGCGGGAGTATCCACAATGAGCAGTTCTTC.

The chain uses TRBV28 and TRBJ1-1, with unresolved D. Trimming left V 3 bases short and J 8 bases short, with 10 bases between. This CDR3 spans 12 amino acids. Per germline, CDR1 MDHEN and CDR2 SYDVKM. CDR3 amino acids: CASSFYSREAFF. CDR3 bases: TGTGCCAGCAGTTTTTACTCCCGGGAAGCTTTCTTT.

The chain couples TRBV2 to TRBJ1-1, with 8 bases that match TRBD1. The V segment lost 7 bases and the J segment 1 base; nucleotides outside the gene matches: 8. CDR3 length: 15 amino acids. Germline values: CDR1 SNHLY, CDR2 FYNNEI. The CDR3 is CASTRLGTGNTEAFF. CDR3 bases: TGTGCCAGCACCAGACTGGGGACAGGGAACACTGAAGCTTTCTTT.